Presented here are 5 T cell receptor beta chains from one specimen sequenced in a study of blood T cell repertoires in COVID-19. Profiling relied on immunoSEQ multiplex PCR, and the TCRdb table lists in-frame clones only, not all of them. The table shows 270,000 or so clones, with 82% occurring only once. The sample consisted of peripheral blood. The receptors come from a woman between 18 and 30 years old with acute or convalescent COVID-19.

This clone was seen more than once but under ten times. CDR3 in amino acids: CASSGTTGGTDTQYF. The CDR3 DNA is TGTGCCAGCAGCGGGACAACAGGGGGCACAGATACGCAGTATTTT. The gene calls are TRBV6-4 and TRBJ2-3, with TRBD1 identical over 7 bases. Germline V gene lookup returns CDR1 MRHNA and CDR2 SNTAGT. The CDR3 is 15 residues long. V trimming: 6 bases; J trimming: 1 base; junction bases outside the gene matches: 7.

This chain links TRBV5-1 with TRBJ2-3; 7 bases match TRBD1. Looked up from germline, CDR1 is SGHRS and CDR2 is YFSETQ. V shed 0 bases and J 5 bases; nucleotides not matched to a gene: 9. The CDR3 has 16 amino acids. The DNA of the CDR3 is TGCGCCAGCAGCTTGGAGCCAGGGGGACGGGGAGATACGCAGTATTTT. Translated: CASSLEPGGRGDTQYF. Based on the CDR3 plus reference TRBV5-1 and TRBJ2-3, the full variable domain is KAGVTQTPRYLIKTRGQQVTLSCSPISGHRSVSWYQQTPGQGLQFLFEYFSETQRNKGNFPGRFSGRQFSNSRSEMNVSTLELGDSALYLCASSLEPGGRGDTQYFGPGTRLTVL.

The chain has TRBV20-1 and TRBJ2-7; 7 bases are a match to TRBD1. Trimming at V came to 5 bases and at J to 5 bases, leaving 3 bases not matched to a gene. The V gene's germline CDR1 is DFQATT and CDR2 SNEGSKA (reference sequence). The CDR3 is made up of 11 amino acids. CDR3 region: CSAGQGDEQYF. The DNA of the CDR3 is TGCAGTGCTGGGCAGGGGGACGAGCAGTACTTC.

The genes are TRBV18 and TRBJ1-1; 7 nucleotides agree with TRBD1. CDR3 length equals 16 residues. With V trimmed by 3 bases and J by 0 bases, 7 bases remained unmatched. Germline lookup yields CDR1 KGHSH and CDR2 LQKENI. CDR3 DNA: TGTGCCAGCTCACCTATGGGACAGACACTGAACACTGAAGCTTTCTTT. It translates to CASSPMGQTLNTEAFF.

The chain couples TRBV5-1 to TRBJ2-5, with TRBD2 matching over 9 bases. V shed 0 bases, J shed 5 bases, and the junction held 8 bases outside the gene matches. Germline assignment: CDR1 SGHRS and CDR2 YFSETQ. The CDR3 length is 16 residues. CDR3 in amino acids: CASSLGSAGGYETQYF. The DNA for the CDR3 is TGCGCCAGCAGCTTGGGGTCGGCGGGAGGGTATGAGACCCAGTACTTC.